The TCR beta chain described here comes from a study of blood T cell repertoires in COVID-19. This CDR3 has 16 amino acids. Deletions cut 2 bases from V and 3 bases from J, with 15 bases between. The germline V gene has CDR1 SGHDT and CDR2 YYEEEE. Generated by immunoSEQ multiplex PCR, the TCRdb table keeps only in-frame clones and is missing some. Counted here are 300,000 to 450,000 clones, around 87% occurring once; the ten biggest clones make up roughly 2.1%. The gene calls are TRBV5-6 and TRBJ2-1; weak D call: TRBD1 (5 bases). This TCR was sampled from an older woman with COVID-19, enrolled during active disease. The sequenced sample was peripheral blood. This CDR3 reads CASSFRDQAYYNEQFF. The CDR3 DNA reads as TGTGCCAGCAGCTTCAGGGATCAAGCTTACTACAATGAGCAGTTCTTC.